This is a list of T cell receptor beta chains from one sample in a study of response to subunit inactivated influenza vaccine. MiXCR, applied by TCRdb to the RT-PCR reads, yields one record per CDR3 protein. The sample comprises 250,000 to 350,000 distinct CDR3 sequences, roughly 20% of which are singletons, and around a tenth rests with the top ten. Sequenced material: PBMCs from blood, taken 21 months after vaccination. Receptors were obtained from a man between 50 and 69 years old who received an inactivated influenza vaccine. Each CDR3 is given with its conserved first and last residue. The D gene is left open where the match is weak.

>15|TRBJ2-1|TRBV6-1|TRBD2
CASSRLAGGNNEQFF
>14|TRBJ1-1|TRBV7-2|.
CASKEGSMNTEAFF
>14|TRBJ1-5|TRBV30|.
CAWSGGVRDQPQHF
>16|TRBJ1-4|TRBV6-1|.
CASARHEDSSNEKLFF
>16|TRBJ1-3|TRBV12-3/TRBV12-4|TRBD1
CASSSQDRVTGNTIYF
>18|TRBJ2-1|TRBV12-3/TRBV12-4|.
CASSRVYIWGGRYNEQFF
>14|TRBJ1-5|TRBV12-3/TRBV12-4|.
CASSLFRGDQPQHF
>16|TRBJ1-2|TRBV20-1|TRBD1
CSGTGQGDKANYGYTF
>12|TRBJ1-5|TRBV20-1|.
CSAKTGNQPQHF
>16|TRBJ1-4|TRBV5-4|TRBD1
CASSPGQASSNEKLFF
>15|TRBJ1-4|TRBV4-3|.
CASSQDRRNDEKLFF